The rows below give T cell receptor beta chains drawn from one sample of a study of beta chain features in type 1 diabetes. The protocol was immunoSEQ multiplex PCR, while the TCRdb copy is restricted to in-frame clones and leaves out a portion. The sample records about 650,000 clones, roughly 12% being singletons. The specimen was naive CD4+ T cells from blood. The receptors stem from a man aged 25-40 years with type 1 diabetes. Both conserved end residues are part of each CDR3. A D gene is named only where the DNA matches it firmly. Some rows have no size entry. The others give once, few or many, or a class for an expanded clone.

v_gene: TRBV11-2
j_gene: TRBJ2-5
d_gene: TRBD2
abundance: few
CDR3nt: TGTGCCAGCAGCTTATTGCCGGGACTAGCGGGAGAGACCCAGTACTTC
CDR3aa: CASSLLPGLAGETQYF

v_gene: TRBV20-1
j_gene: TRBJ2-7
d_gene: NA
abundance: NA
CDR3nt: TGCAGTGCGTTAACAAGCTACGAGCAGTACTTC
CDR3aa: CSALTSYEQYF

v_gene: TRBV27
j_gene: TRBJ2-5
d_gene: TRBD1
abundance: NA
CDR3nt: TGTGCCAGCAGCCCTACAGGGGATGTGGAGGAGACCCAGTACTTC
CDR3aa: CASSPTGDVEETQYF

v_gene: TRBV18
j_gene: TRBJ1-6
d_gene: NA
abundance: few
CDR3nt: TGTGCCAGCTCACCAGCGGCAGGGCGTCCCCTCCACTTT
CDR3aa: CASSPAAGRPLHF

v_gene: TRBV14
j_gene: TRBJ2-2
d_gene: TRBD1
abundance: few
CDR3nt: TGTGCCAGCAGCCAATTAGCCGGGACAGGGATGTACGGGGAGCTGTTTTTT
CDR3aa: CASSQLAGTGMYGELFF

v_gene: TRBV29-1
j_gene: TRBJ1-5
d_gene: NA
abundance: few
CDR3nt: TGCAGCGTTGAAGGGCAGGCCAATCAGCCCCAGCATTTT
CDR3aa: CSVEGQANQPQHF

v_gene: TRBV7-2
j_gene: TRBJ1-6
d_gene: NA
abundance: few
CDR3nt: TGTGCCAGCAGCTTGCTCTCCCAGATTAATTCACCCCTCCACTTT
CDR3aa: CASSLLSQINSPLHF

v_gene: TRBV19
j_gene: TRBJ1-3
d_gene: NA
abundance: few
CDR3nt: TGTGCGTCTTCCGGAAACACCATATATTTT
CDR3aa: CASSGNTIYF

v_gene: TRBV5-8
j_gene: TRBJ1-4
d_gene: NA
abundance: few
CDR3nt: TGTGCCAGCAGCTTGGGATCAACTAATGAAAAACTGTTTTTT
CDR3aa: CASSLGSTNEKLFF

v_gene: TRBV4-2
j_gene: TRBJ2-5
d_gene: TRBD1
abundance: NA
CDR3nt: TGTGCCAGCAGCCAACAACCAGGGGGCGCGTCCCCCGAGACCCAGTACTTC
CDR3aa: CASSQQPGGASPETQYF

v_gene: TRBV2
j_gene: TRBJ1-1
d_gene: NA
abundance: few
CDR3nt: TGTGCCAGCAGTGAAATCCGTGATGGAGCTTTCTTT
CDR3aa: CASSEIRDGAFF

v_gene: TRBV11-2
j_gene: TRBJ2-7
d_gene: NA
abundance: NA
CDR3nt: TGTGCCAGCAGCTTAAAATTTGGAGAGCAGTACTTC
CDR3aa: CASSLKFGEQYF

v_gene: TRBV5-6
j_gene: TRBJ2-3
d_gene: NA
abundance: NA
CDR3nt: TGTGCCAGCAGCTTGGCAAGGGGGGATACGCAGTATTTT
CDR3aa: CASSLARGDTQYF

v_gene: TRBV2
j_gene: TRBJ1-4
d_gene: TRBD1
abundance: few
CDR3nt: TGTGCCAGCAGTGGACAGGGGCACGCTAATGAAAAACTGTTTTTT
CDR3aa: CASSGQGHANEKLFF

v_gene: TRBV9
j_gene: TRBJ1-1
d_gene: NA
abundance: many
CDR3nt: TGTGCCAGCAGCGTAGTGAGGGCTGAAGCTTTCTTT
CDR3aa: CASSVVRAEAFF

v_gene: TRBV13
j_gene: TRBJ1-4
d_gene: NA
abundance: NA
CDR3nt: TGTGCCAGCAGCCAATCGTTAAGTAGGGGAAAACTGTTTTTT
CDR3aa: CASSQSLSRGKLFF

v_gene: TRBV9
j_gene: TRBJ1-3
d_gene: NA
abundance: NA
CDR3nt: TGTGCCAGCAGCGTTGAGCCAGCAGGAAACACCATATATTTT
CDR3aa: CASSVEPAGNTIYF

v_gene: TRBV18
j_gene: TRBJ1-1
d_gene: NA
abundance: NA
CDR3nt: TGTGCCAGCTCCGGGGGTGAGGTGAACACTGAAGCTTTCTTT
CDR3aa: CASSGGEVNTEAFF

v_gene: TRBV18
j_gene: TRBJ2-5
d_gene: TRBD1
abundance: NA
CDR3nt: TGTGCCAGCTCACCGGCCGGGACAGGGGAAGAGACCCAGTACTTC
CDR3aa: CASSPAGTGEETQYF

v_gene: TRBV28
j_gene: TRBJ1-4
d_gene: NA
abundance: NA
CDR3nt: TGTGCCAGCAGCCCAATCGGTGAAAAACTGTTTTTT
CDR3aa: CASSPIGEKLFF

v_gene: TRBV29-1
j_gene: TRBJ2-1
d_gene: NA
abundance: few
CDR3nt: TGCAGCGAAGTCCCCATAGGAGTAGGCAATGAGCAGTTCTTC
CDR3aa: CSEVPIGVGNEQFF

v_gene: TRBV7-2
j_gene: TRBJ1-5
d_gene: NA
abundance: few
CDR3nt: TGTGCCAGCAGCTTAGCGTATGGACGCAGCAATCAGCCCCAGCATTTT
CDR3aa: CASSLAYGRSNQPQHF

v_gene: TRBV7-8
j_gene: TRBJ2-1
d_gene: TRBD2
abundance: NA
CDR3nt: TGTGCCAGCAGCTTAGCGGGGGGGACGTACTACAATGAGCAGTTCTTC
CDR3aa: CASSLAGGTYYNEQFF

v_gene: TRBV7-2
j_gene: TRBJ1-1
d_gene: NA
abundance: NA
CDR3nt: TGTGCCAGCGTCCTCACGGAGGGGAAGGCTGAAGCTTTCTTT
CDR3aa: CASVLTEGKAEAFF

v_gene: TRBV28
j_gene: TRBJ1-4
d_gene: NA
abundance: NA
CDR3nt: TGTGCCAGCAGTCAGCGTAATGAAAAACTGTTTTTT
CDR3aa: CASSQRNEKLFF

v_gene: TRBV29-1
j_gene: TRBJ1-4
d_gene: NA
abundance: NA
CDR3nt: TGCACCGGGGGGATAAGGGTTGGAAAACTGTTTTTT
CDR3aa: CTGGIRVGKLFF

v_gene: TRBV29-1
j_gene: TRBJ1-2
d_gene: NA
abundance: few
CDR3nt: TGCAGCGTTGAGCCGGGGGCGCGGCGTGGCTACACCTTC
CDR3aa: CSVEPGARRGYTF

v_gene: TRBV28
j_gene: TRBJ2-7
d_gene: NA
abundance: few
CDR3nt: TGTGCCAGCAGTTTATGGGTCGCCGAGCAGTACTTC
CDR3aa: CASSLWVAEQYF

v_gene: TRBV5-4
j_gene: TRBJ1-2
d_gene: NA
abundance: NA
CDR3nt: TGTGCCAGCAGCCGGAACGGGCAGGTGTACTATGGCTACACCTTC
CDR3aa: CASSRNGQVYYGYTF

v_gene: TRBV7-3
j_gene: TRBJ2-2
d_gene: TRBD1
abundance: NA
CDR3nt: TGTGCCAGCAGCTTAGGGACAGTGAACACCGGGGAGCTGTTTTTT
CDR3aa: CASSLGTVNTGELFF

v_gene: TRBV4-3
j_gene: TRBJ1-4
d_gene: NA
abundance: NA
CDR3nt: TGCGCCAGCGCACCTTCCCCCCGTCTGGAAAAACTGTTTTTT
CDR3aa: CASAPSPRLEKLFF

v_gene: TRBV4-3
j_gene: TRBJ1-5
d_gene: TRBD1
abundance: NA
CDR3nt: TGCGCCAGCAGCCCCTGGACAGGGCGGGGTGGAAATCAGCCCCAGCATTTT
CDR3aa: CASSPWTGRGGNQPQHF

v_gene: TRBV10-3
j_gene: TRBJ2-3
d_gene: TRBD1
abundance: few
CDR3nt: TGTGCCATCAGTGACTTGTCCGGGACAGGGGGAGCAGATACGCAGTATTTT
CDR3aa: CAISDLSGTGGADTQYF

v_gene: TRBV18
j_gene: TRBJ1-4
d_gene: TRBD1
abundance: NA
CDR3nt: TGTGCCAGCTCACACACAGCCCCCAGCCGGGACAGGGGGCCAGCTAATGAAAAACTGTTTTTT
CDR3aa: CASSHTAPSRDRGPANEKLFF

v_gene: TRBV4-3
j_gene: TRBJ2-3
d_gene: NA
abundance: few
CDR3nt: TGCGCCAGCAGCCAAGAGACCTGGGGTGGTGATACGCAGTATTTT
CDR3aa: CASSQETWGGDTQYF

v_gene: TRBV10-2
j_gene: TRBJ2-7
d_gene: NA
abundance: few
CDR3nt: TGCGCCAGCAGTGTATCGGGGCTCACGAGGGAGCAGTACTTC
CDR3aa: CASSVSGLTREQYF

v_gene: TRBV9
j_gene: TRBJ1-4
d_gene: NA
abundance: NA
CDR3nt: TGTGCCAGCAGTCAAATCGGGACTAATGAAAAACTGTTTTTT
CDR3aa: CASSQIGTNEKLFF

v_gene: TRBV7-2
j_gene: TRBJ1-1
d_gene: NA
abundance: few
CDR3nt: TGTGCCAGCAGCCTAGGACATGACACTGAAGCTTTCTTT
CDR3aa: CASSLGHDTEAFF

v_gene: TRBV6-1
j_gene: TRBJ2-7
d_gene: TRBD1
abundance: few
CDR3nt: TGTGCCAGCAGGGCGGACAGGGGAAGGTACGAGCAGTACTTC
CDR3aa: CASRADRGRYEQYF

v_gene: TRBV2
j_gene: TRBJ2-7
d_gene: NA
abundance: NA
CDR3nt: TGTGCCAGCGGTTCTTGGGAGCAGTACTTC
CDR3aa: CASGSWEQYF

v_gene: TRBV7-2
j_gene: TRBJ2-3
d_gene: NA
abundance: few
CDR3nt: TGTGCCAGCAGCCGAGCAAGGGCGGACTACACAGATACGCAGTATTTT
CDR3aa: CASSRARADYTDTQYF

v_gene: TRBV7-2
j_gene: TRBJ1-1
d_gene: NA
abundance: few
CDR3nt: TGTGCCAGCAGCCCAGACAGGCAGCGTGAAGCTTTCTTT
CDR3aa: CASSPDRQREAFF

v_gene: TRBV28
j_gene: TRBJ2-6
d_gene: NA
abundance: few
CDR3nt: TGTGCCAGCAGGCCGAGGCCCAACGAAGGGGCCAACGTCCTGACTTTC
CDR3aa: CASRPRPNEGANVLTF